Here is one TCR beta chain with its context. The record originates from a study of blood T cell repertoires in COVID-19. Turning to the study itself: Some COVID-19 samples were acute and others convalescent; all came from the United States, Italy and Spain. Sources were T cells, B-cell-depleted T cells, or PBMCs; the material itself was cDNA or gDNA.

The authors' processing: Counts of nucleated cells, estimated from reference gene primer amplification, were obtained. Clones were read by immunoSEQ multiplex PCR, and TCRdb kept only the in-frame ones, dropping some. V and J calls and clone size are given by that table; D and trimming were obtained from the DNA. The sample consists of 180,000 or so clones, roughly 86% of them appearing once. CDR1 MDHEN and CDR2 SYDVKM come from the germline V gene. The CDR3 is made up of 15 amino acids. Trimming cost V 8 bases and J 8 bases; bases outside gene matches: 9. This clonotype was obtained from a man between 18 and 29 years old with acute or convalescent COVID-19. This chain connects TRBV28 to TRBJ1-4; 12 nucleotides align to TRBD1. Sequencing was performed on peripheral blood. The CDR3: CASGGGGTGGEKLFF. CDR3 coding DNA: TGTGCCAGCGGGGGCGGCGGGACAGGGGGCGAAAAACTGTTTTTT.